These T cell receptor beta chains were read from a single sample in a study of CD8 T cells in ankylosing spondylitis. TCRdb re-called the 5' RACE reads through MiXCR, storing one row per CDR3 protein. The data hold some 350,000 distinct CDR3 sequences, with 14% to 15% observed a single time. The sequencing sample was made of blood, either unsorted or a sorted T cell fraction (not recorded which). These receptors came from a male donor with ankylosing spondylitis or in good health (not recorded which). Each CDR3 is given with its conserved first and last residue. A D gene is named only where the DNA matches it firmly. Clone size is stated in some rows and not others, as once, few, many or a class when expanded.

.	few	TRBV5-5	TRBJ2-3	CASSLDEASTDTQYF	TGTGCCAGCAGCTTGGACGAGGCTAGCACAGATACGCAGTATTTT
TRBD1	.	TRBV5-1	TRBJ2-7	CASSLEGGHNYEQYF	TGCGCCAGCAGCTTGGAAGGGGGCCACAATTACGAGCAGTACTTC
TRBD2	few	TRBV5-1	TRBJ2-1	CASSLAGGLAGSGNNEQFF	TGCGCCAGCAGCTTGGCCGGGGGACTAGCGGGATCAGGGAACAATGAGCAGTTCTTC
.	few	TRBV21-1	TRBJ2-1	CASSKFGYNEQFF	TGTGCCAGCAGCAAATTTGGTTACAATGAGCAGTTCTTC
.	.	TRBV27	TRBJ1-6	CASSLGASLGSPLHF	TGTGCCAGCAGCCTGGGGGCCTCCTTAGGTTCACCCCTCCACTTT
.	many	TRBV5-6	TRBJ2-3	CASSLYQTTDTDTQYF	TGTGCCAGCAGCTTGTATCAGACGACGGACACAGATACGCAGTATTTT
.	many	TRBV12-3/TRBV12-4	TRBJ1-2	CASIRDTNYGYTF	TGTGCCAGCATTCGGGACACTAACTATGGCTACACCTTC
.	.	TRBV7-8	TRBJ2-2	CASSLGREIGELFF	TGTGCCAGCAGCTTAGGACGGGAAATCGGGGAGCTGTTTTTT
.	few	TRBV5-6	TRBJ2-1	CASSLARVSLF	TGTGCCAGCAGCTTGGCCAGAGTTTCACTCTTC
.	medium-sized	TRBV20-1	TRBJ1-2	CSARAPEGPYGYTF	TGCAGTGCTAGGGCCCCGGAGGGTCCCTATGGCTACACCTTC
.	.	TRBV7-9	TRBJ1-4	CASRTASSAANEKLFF	TGTGCCAGCAGGACGGCCTCTAGCGCAGCTAATGAAAAACTGTTTTTT
.	few	TRBV6-1	TRBJ2-1	CASSRQEQFF	TGTGCCAGCAGCCGTCAGGAGCAGTTCTTC
TRBD2	many	TRBV20-1	TRBJ2-7	CSARTGRVEQYF	TGCAGTGCTAGAACCGGGAGGGTTGAGCAGTACTTC
TRBD1	few	TRBV4-1	TRBJ2-7	CASSQEGTDYEQYF	TGCGCCAGCAGCCAAGAAGGGACAGATTACGAGCAGTACTTC
TRBD1	few	TRBV20-1	TRBJ1-6	CSALQGAFSPLHF	TGCAGTGCTTTACAGGGGGCGTTTTCACCCCTCCACTTT
.	.	TRBV10-2	TRBJ1-2	CASSESRGAHTNYGYTF	TGCGCCAGCAGTGAGTCGAGGGGTGCCCATACTAACTATGGCTACACCTTC